The 18 T cell receptor beta chains reported below all come from one sample, sequenced in a study of CD8+ T cells in alopecia areata. Treatment denoted: oral pan-JAK inhibitor, 5-10 mg twice daily. The sequencing template was cDNA reverse transcribed from extracted RNA. Method: immunoSEQ multiplex PCR; TCRdb's copy keeps in-frame clones and lacks some. The top ten clones hold 9.5% to 13% of a sample with roughly 180,000 clones, approximately 49% of them seen once. This specimen consisted of CD8+ T cells sorted from blood, obtained around week 54, from a patient treated with tofacitinib. The receptors come from a human donor with alopecia areata.

The V call is TRBV27, the J call TRBJ2-7; D is unclear. Per germline, CDR1 MNHEY and CDR2 SMNVEV (reference sequence). The CDR3 has 12 amino acids. Trimming cost V 0 bases and J 4 bases, with 4 bases left between them. The DNA for the CDR3 is TGTGCCAGCAGTTTATCAGGATACGAGCAGTACTTC. Protein: CASSLSGYEQYF.

V and J are TRBV30 and TRBJ2-7, with 7 bases fitting TRBD1. CDR1 is GTSNPN and CDR2 is SVGIG in the germline V gene (reference sequence). The CDR3 is 15 amino acids. V dropped 4 bases and J dropped 0; count of bases not matched to a gene: 9. This CDR3 is CAWTPGQPISYEQYF. As DNA, the CDR3 is TGTGCCTGGACCCCGGGACAGCCGATCTCCTACGAGCAGTACTTC. Filled out from reference TRBV30 and TRBJ2-7, the complete variable domain reads SQTIHQWPATLVQPVGSPLSLECTVEGTSNPNLYWYRQAAGRGLQLLFYSVGIGQISSEVPQNLSASRPQDRQFILSSKKLLLSDSGFYLCAWTPGQPISYEQYFGPGTRLTVT.

The V and J genes are TRBV27 and TRBJ2-3; 11 nucleotides align to TRBD2. The V segment lost 8 bases and the J segment 5 bases; nucleotides outside the gene matches: 9. Germline V gives CDR1 MNHEY, CDR2 SMNVEV (reference sequence). This CDR3 spans 15 amino acids. CDR3 sequence: CASGIAGGPGDTQYF. CDR3 in DNA: TGTGCCAGCGGGATAGCGGGGGGGCCGGGAGATACGCAGTATTTT.

This clone was seen more than once but under ten times. The chain is built from TRBV30 and TRBJ2-7; D is ambiguous. Germline V gene data show CDR1 as GTSNPN and CDR2 as SVGIG (reference sequence). The CDR3 is made up of 14 amino acids. Between the trimmed V and J ends, which lost 2 bases and 4 bases, there was a span of 15 bases. The chain's CDR3 is CAWSRPGSPYEQYF. The CDR3 nucleotides read TGTGCCTGGAGTAGACCGGGCAGCCCTTACGAGCAGTACTTC.

The gene calls are TRBV7-9 and TRBJ1-5, with 8 bases identical to TRBD1. The V and J ends lost 5 bases and 3 bases, in that order; junction bases with no gene match: 12. This CDR3 is 17 amino acids long. The V gene's germline CDR1 is SEHNR and CDR2 FQNEAQ (reference sequence). The CDR3 loop is CASSQTGATEFNQPQHF. The CDR3 region has the DNA TGTGCCAGCAGCCAGACAGGGGCCACTGAGTTCAATCAGCCCCAGCATTTT.

This clone has just a few counts. J is TRBJ2-1 and V is TRBV19; weak D call: TRBD1 (5 bases). This CDR3 spans 15 amino acids. V lost 0 bases to trimming and J lost 3 bases, with 9 bases between them. CDR1 is LNHDA and CDR2 is SQIVND in the germline V gene (reference sequence). The CDR3: CASSIESGLYNEQFF. In DNA, the CDR3 is TGTGCCAGTAGTATAGAATCAGGGCTCTACAATGAGCAGTTCTTC.

The genes are TRBV15 and TRBJ2-1; D is uncertain. The CDR3 sequence is 14 residues long. Per the germline V gene, CDR1 is LNHNV and CDR2 is YYDKDF (reference sequence). The V end was cut by 5 bases, the J end by 5 bases, with 13 bases between. The CDR3 bases are TGTGCCACCAGCTCAACGGACGGAGACAATGAGCAGTTCTTC. It is translated as CATSSTDGDNEQFF.

The chain employs TRBV10-3 and TRBJ2-2; possible D gene TRBD2, 6 bases. This CDR3 has 14 amino acids. Germline V gives CDR1 ENHRY, CDR2 SYGVKD. Trimming left V 10 bases short and J 7 bases short, with 19 bases between. In nucleotides, the CDR3 is TGTGCCAGCTCGGGACTTGGTCCGGTCGGGGAGCTGTTTTTT. It codes for CASSGLGPVGELFF.

The chain carries TRBV7-8 and TRBJ1-1; D not resolved. The CDR3 runs to 18 residues. V lost 5 bases to trimming and J lost 1 base, with 23 bases between them. Germline V gives CDR1 SGHVS, CDR2 FQNEAQ. CDR3 sequence (DNA): TGTGCCAGCAGCCCAGGCGGGTCGACGGATTGGGAGAACACTGAAGCTTTCTTT. Translation gives CASSPGGSTDWENTEAFF. Full variable domain (missing parts from reference TRBV7-8 and TRBJ1-1): GAGVSQSPRYKVAKRGQDVALRCDPISGHVSLFWYQQALGQGPEFLTYFQNEAQLDKSGLPSDRFFAERPEGSVSTLKIQRTQQEDSAVYLCASSPGGSTDWENTEAFFGQGTRLTVV.

This sequence joins TRBV6-5 and TRBJ2-5, with D possibly TRBD1 on 6 matching bases. This CDR3 region has 14 residues. Looked up from germline, CDR1 is MNHEY and CDR2 is SVGAGI. The V gene lost 6 bases and the J gene lost 0 bases, with 11 bases spanning the gap. CDR3 amino acids: CASSLGQNQETQYF. CDR3 DNA sequence: TGTGCCAGCAGCTTAGGACAGAACCAAGAGACCCAGTACTTC.

The chain is built from TRBV9 and TRBJ1-1; no clear D gene. The germline CDR1 and CDR2 sequences are SGDLS and YYNGEE. Trimming removed 2 bases at V and 5 bases at J, with 10 bases between. The CDR3 runs 13 residues. The CDR3 loop reads CASSVGVRTEAFF. CDR3 nucleotides: TGTGCCAGCAGCGTCGGGGTGAGGACTGAAGCTTTCTTT.

This chain connects TRBV25-1 to TRBJ1-6; D is uncertain. V shed 8 bases and J shed 4 bases, with 9 bases lying between them. Germline loops: CDR1 MGHDK, CDR2 SYGVNS. This CDR3 is 13 amino acids long. Here the CDR3 DNA reads TGTGCCAGCCGTTACGGGTATAATTCACCCCTCCACTTT. Translating gives CASRYGYNSPLHF.

A few counts support this clone. This rearrangement joins TRBV18 to TRBJ1-5; D is ambiguous. This CDR3 has 13 residues. Germline V gives CDR1 KGHSH, CDR2 LQKENI. V was trimmed by 3 bases and J by 5 bases, leaving 8 bases between them. The CDR3 loop is CASSPVGDQPQHF. The DNA for the CDR3 is TGTGCCAGCTCACCGGTGGGTGATCAGCCCCAGCATTTT.

As for this clone: The same CDR3 arises from other DNA sequences in this sample as well. The gene calls are TRBV29-1 and TRBJ1-1; no clear D gene. The V gene lost 4 bases and the J gene lost 1 base, with 4 bases spanning the gap. This CDR3 is built from 11 residues. Germline lookup yields CDR1 SQVTM and CDR2 ANQGSEA. For the CDR3, the DNA is TGCAGCGTTGGACAGAACACTGAAGCTTTCTTT. Translated, it gives CSVGQNTEAFF.

There are a few counts of this clone. This rearrangement joins TRBV4-3 to TRBJ2-6, with D unresolved. In germline, CDR1 is LGHNA, CDR2 YSLEER. The ends were cut back, 4 bases at V and 0 bases at J, with 10 bases in the middle. The CDR3 is 16 amino acids. In nucleotides, the CDR3 is TGCGCCAGCAGCCGGACCCGAAACTCTGGGGCCAACGTCCTGACTTTC. Protein sequence: CASSRTRNSGANVLTF.

The V and J genes are TRBV6-5 and TRBJ1-4; D remains unclear. The germline V and J ends were trimmed by 2 bases and 5 bases, with 9 bases remaining between them. Germline CDR1 reads MNHEY; CDR2 reads SVGAGI. The CDR3 spans 14 residues. The CDR3 reads CASSYAETNEKLFF. The CDR3 DNA is TGTGCCAGCAGTTACGCAGAGACCAATGAAAAACTGTTTTTT.

This clone was found once. The CDR3 is CAWSVSDEQFF. The CDR3 region has the DNA TGTGCCTGGAGTGTAAGCGATGAGCAGTTCTTC. The V call is TRBV30, the J call TRBJ2-1; the D is unclear. Germline CDR1 and CDR2: GTSNPN and SVGIG (reference sequence). The CDR3 has 11 amino acids. Trimming removed 0 bases from V and 8 bases from J, with 5 bases in between.

V is TRBV10-3 and J is TRBJ1-2; D uncertain. Per the germline V gene, CDR1 is ENHRY and CDR2 is SYGVKD. The CDR3 runs 8 residues. The V end was cut by 11 bases, the J end by 4 bases, with 2 bases between. CDR3 nucleotide sequence: TGTGCCGCCTATGGCTACACCTTC. Amino acids: CAAYGYTF.